Below, one T cell receptor beta chain is given with its context. Its antigen is currently unknown. The data derive from a study of tumor-infiltrating lymphocytes in glioblastoma multiforme. General study points: Only one glioblastoma patient had TCR and mutation analysis.

CDR3 size: 12 residues. The V gene's germline CDR1 is DFQATT and CDR2 SNEGSKA (reference sequence). Three nested ARM-PCR rounds with V-beta and C-beta primers built TCRB libraries. Each CDR3 protein gets one entry after TCRdb re-called the multiplex PCR reads with MiXCR. Among 30,000 or so distinct CDR3 sequences, approximately 60% were seen once, and the ten largest hold 33%. This TCR came from a male donor with glioblastoma. The sequenced material came from brain tumor tissue. The rearrangement uses TRBV20-1 and TRBJ1-3; no reliable D call. CDR3 in amino acids: CTARFPGNTIYF. CDR3 DNA sequence: TGCACTGCACGGTTCCCTGGAAACACCATATATTTT.